The T cell receptor beta chain described here comes from a study of T cells in Graves' hyperthyroidism and ophthalmopathy. For this clonotype: Its antigen is not identified.

The CDR3 loop spans 15 amino acids. In germline, CDR1 is SGHTA, CDR2 FQGNSA. Trimming left V 5 bases short and J 3 bases short, with 17 bases between. Broader study findings: Most thyroid clonotypes with frequency above 0.001 were detected in blood.

TCR beta CDR3 region amplification was performed from RNA transcripts. When the TCR CDR3 underwent first-round RT-PCR, the HTBI primer set was used. TCRdb called the multiplex PCR reads again in MiXCR, with one record for every CDR3 protein. The repertoire holds about 840,000 distinct CDR3 sequences, over 35% seen once, with 7.5% to 9.5% in the top ten. This sequence originates from a man younger than 35 with Graves' hyperthyroidism. Sequencing input: blood. V is TRBV7-2 and J is TRBJ2-7; tentative D call: TRBD1 (6 bases). CDR3 sequence reads: CASSQVGQGFYEQYF. The CDR3 DNA is TGTGCCAGCAGCCAAGTTGGCCAGGGGTTCTACGAGCAGTACTTC. Drawing the rest from reference TRBV7-2 and TRBJ2-7, the complete variable domain is GAGVSQSPSNKVTEKGKDVELRCDPISGHTALYWYRQSLGQGLEFLIYFQGNSAPDKSGLPSDRFSAERTGGSVSTLTIQRTQQEDSAVYLCASSQVGQGFYEQYFGPGTRLTVT.